This entry features one T cell receptor (beta chain) sequence. Its cognate antigen is unknown. The V and J ends lost 3 bases and 4 bases, in that order; junction bases with no gene match: 12. The V gene's germline CDR1 is MDHEN and CDR2 SYDVKM. The CDR3 is made up of 18 amino acids. Here immunoSEQ multiplex PCR was the method, and the copy in TCRdb shows in-frame clones only, minus some. The repertoire holds some 2,900 clones, with 55% to 85% as singletons. Baseline was the first blood sampling point, followed by cycle 4 day 1 and cycle 7 day 1. This sample was taken from a study of OX40 agonist ivuxolimab in advanced cancers. Across the whole study: In three patients, partial responses were observed, one with hepatocellular carcinoma and two with cutaneous melanoma. Study-level points and caveats: On average, a greater number of expanded clones characterised CD8+ T cells relative to CD4+. Antigen specificity of clonally expanded peripheral T cells was not established.

Sequences were derived from CD4+ or CD8+ T cells sorted from blood, sampled in a trial of the OX40 agonist ivuxolimab. The genes are TRBV28 and TRBJ2-5; TRBD2 matches 12 bases. This clonotype was sampled from an adult with an advanced solid tumor such as melanoma, head and neck, liver or kidney cancer. CDR3 DNA: TGTGCCAGCAGTTTGCGGCTAGCGGGAGGGCCCGTGATAGAGACCCAGTACTTC. This encodes CASSLRLAGGPVIETQYF.